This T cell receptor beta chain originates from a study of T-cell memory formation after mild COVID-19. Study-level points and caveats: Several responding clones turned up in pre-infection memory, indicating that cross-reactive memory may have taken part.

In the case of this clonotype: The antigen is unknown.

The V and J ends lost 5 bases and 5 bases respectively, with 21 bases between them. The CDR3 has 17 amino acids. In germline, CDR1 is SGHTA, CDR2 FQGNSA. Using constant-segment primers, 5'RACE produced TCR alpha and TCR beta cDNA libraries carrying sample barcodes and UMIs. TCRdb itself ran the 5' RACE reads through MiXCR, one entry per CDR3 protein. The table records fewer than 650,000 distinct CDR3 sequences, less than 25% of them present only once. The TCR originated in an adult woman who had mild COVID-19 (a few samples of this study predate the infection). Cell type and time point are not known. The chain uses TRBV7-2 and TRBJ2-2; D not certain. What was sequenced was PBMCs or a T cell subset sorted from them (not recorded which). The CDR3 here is CASSPLGIGSGTGELFF. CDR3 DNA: TGTGCCAGCAGCCCCCTCGGTATCGGCAGTGGGACCGGGGAGCTGTTTTTT.